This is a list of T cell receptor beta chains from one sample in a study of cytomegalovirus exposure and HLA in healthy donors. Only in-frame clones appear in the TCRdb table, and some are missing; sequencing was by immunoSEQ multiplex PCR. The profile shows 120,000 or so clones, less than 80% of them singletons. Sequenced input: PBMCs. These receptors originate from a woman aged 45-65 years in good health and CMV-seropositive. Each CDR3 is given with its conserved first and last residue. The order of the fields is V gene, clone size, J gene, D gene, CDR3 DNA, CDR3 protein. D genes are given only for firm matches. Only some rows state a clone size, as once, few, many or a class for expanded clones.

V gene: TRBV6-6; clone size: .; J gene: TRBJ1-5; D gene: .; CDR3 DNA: TGTGCCAGCAGTTACCGGGATCAGCCCCAGCATTTT; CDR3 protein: CASSYRDQPQHF
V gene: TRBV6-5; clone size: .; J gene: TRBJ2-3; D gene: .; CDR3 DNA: TGTGCCAGCACCCCAGGGGCCCTAGATACGCAGTATTTT; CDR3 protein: CASTPGALDTQYF
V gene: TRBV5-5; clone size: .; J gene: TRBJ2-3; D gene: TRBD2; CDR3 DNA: TGTGCCAGCGGCTCTAGCGGGCCGACGGATACAGATACGCAGTATTTT; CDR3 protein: CASGSSGPTDTDTQYF
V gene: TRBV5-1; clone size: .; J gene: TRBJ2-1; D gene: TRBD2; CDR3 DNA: TGCGCCAGCAGCTTGGCTTCTAGCGGGGCCTACAATGAGCAGTTCTTC; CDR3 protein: CASSLASSGAYNEQFF
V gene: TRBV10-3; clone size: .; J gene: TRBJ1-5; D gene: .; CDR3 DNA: TGTGCCATCAGTGTCGGACCGGTGCAGGGGCCCCAGCATTTT; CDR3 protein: CAISVGPVQGPQHF
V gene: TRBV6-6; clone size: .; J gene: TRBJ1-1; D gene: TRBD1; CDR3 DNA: TGTGCCAGCAGTTACTCGCAGGGGGCGAAGGCTGAAGCTTTCTTT; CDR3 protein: CASSYSQGAKAEAFF
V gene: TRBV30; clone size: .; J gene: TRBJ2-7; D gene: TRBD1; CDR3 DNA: TGTGCCTGGTCGTGGGATGGACAGGTTTACGAGCAGTACTTC; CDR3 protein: CAWSWDGQVYEQYF
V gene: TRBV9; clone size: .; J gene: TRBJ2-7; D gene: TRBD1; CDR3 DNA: TGTGCCAGCAGCGTAGGACCAGGGGGATACTTCCCCGAGCAGTACTTC; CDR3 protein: CASSVGPGGYFPEQYF
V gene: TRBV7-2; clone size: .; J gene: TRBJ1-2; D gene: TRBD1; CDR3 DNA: TGTGCCAGCAGCTACCGACAGGGCACAAGAGATGGCTACACCTTC; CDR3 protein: CASSYRQGTRDGYTF
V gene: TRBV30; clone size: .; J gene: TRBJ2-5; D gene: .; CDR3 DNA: TGTGCCTGGAGGATTAGCGGTTCCTTGGAGACCCAGTACTTC; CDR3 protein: CAWRISGSLETQYF
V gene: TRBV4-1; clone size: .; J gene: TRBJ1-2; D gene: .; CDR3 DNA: TGCGCCAGCAGCCAAGGCGGCGGAAGTAAGGATCGCTACACCTTC; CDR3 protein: CASSQGGGSKDRYTF
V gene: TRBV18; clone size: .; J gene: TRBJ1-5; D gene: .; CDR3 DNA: TGTGCCAGCTCACCACTTCGGGGGGTTAGTCAGCCCCAGCATTTT; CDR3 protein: CASSPLRGVSQPQHF
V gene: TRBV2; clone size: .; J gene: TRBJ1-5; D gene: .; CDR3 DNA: TGTGCCAGCAGTGACTCACAGGTGAATCAGCCCCAGCATTTT; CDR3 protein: CASSDSQVNQPQHF
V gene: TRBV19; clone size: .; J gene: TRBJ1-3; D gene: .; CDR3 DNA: TGTGCCAGTAGTGTCGACGGTAGAGGTGGAAACACCATATATTTT; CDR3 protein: CASSVDGRGGNTIYF
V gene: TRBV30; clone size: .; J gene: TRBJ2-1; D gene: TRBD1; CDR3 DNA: TGTGCCTGGAGTGACGGGACAGGGTATTACAATGAGCAGTTCTTC; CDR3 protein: CAWSDGTGYYNEQFF
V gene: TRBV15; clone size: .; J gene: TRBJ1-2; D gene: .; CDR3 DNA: TGTGCCACCAGCATCTTCCCGGGAGGGGCGCCTTATGGCTACACCTTC; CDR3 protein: CATSIFPGGAPYGYTF
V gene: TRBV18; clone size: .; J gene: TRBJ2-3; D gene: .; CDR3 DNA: TGTGCCAGCTCATTAACCCCAGAGTCCGGGATCACAGATACGCAGTATTTT; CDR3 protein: CASSLTPESGITDTQYF
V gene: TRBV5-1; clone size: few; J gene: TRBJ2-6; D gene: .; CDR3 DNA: TGCGCCAGCAGCTCAAGGGGGATAGCTGGGGCCAACGTCCTGACTTTC; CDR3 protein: CASSSRGIAGANVLTF
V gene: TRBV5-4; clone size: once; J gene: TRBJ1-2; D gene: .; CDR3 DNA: TGTGCCAGCAGCTTGGCGTGGGAGGGTCAGAGTGGCTACACCTTC; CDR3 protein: CASSLAWEGQSGYTF
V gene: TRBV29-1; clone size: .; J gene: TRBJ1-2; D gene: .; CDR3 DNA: TGCAGCGTTGATAACAGGGTTGATGGCTACACCTTC; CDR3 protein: CSVDNRVDGYTF
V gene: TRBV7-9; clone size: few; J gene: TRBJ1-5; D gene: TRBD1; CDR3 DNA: TGTGCCAGCAGCTCCCAGACAGGGAATCAGCCCCAGCATTTT; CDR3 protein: CASSSQTGNQPQHF
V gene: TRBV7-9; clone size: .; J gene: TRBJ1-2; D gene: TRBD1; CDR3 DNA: TGTGCCAGCTGGGTGACAGGGGGCGAATATGGCTACACCTTC; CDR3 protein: CASWVTGGEYGYTF
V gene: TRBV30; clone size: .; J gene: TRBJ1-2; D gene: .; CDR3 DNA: TGTGCCTGGAGCCGAAATAAGGGACTCTCCTCCGGTGCCGGAGGCCCCTATGGCTACACCTTC; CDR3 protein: CAWSRNKGLSSGAGGPYGYTF
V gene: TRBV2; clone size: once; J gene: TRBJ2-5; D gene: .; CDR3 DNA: TGTGCCAGCAGTGAACCTGGCGGCCGAGAGACCCAGTACTTC; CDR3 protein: CASSEPGGRETQYF
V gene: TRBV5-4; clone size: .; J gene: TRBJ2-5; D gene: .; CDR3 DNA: TGTGCCAGCAGCTTGGCCGGCAGGGGCCAAGAGACCCAGTACTTC; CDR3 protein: CASSLAGRGQETQYF
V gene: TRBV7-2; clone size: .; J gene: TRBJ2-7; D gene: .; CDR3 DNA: TGTGCCAGCAGCCCCGGGACTCCCTACGAGCAGTACTTC; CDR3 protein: CASSPGTPYEQYF
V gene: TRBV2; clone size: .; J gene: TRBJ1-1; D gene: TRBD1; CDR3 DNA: TGTGCCAGCAAAATAGACAGGGGTCCGCTTGAGGCTTTCTTT; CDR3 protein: CASKIDRGPLEAFF
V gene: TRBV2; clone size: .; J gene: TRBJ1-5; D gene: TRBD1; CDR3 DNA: TGTGCCAGCACCGGACAGGGTTTTGATCAGCCCCAGCATTTT; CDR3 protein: CASTGQGFDQPQHF
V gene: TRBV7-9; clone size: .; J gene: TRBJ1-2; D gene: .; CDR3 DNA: TGTGCCAGCAGCTTACTGAACTATGGCTACACCTTC; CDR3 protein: CASSLLNYGYTF
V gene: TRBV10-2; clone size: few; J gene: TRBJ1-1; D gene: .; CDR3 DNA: TGCGCCAGCCTCGGGATCGGGGGGACTGAAGCTTTCTTT; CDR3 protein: CASLGIGGTEAFF
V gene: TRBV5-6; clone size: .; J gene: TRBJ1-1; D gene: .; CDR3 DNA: TGTGCCAGCAGCTTGTTTTTTAGCGACAAAACCGGCACTGAAGCTTTCTTT; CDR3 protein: CASSLFFSDKTGTEAFF
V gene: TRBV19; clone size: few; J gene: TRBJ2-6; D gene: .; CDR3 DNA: TGTGCCAGTAGGAGTTCTGGGGCCAACGTCCTGACTTTC; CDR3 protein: CASRSSGANVLTF
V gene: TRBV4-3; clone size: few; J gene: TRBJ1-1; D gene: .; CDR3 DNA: TGCGCCAGCAGCCAAGATTTAGAGGGGGTGAACACTGAAGCTTTCTTT; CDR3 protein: CASSQDLEGVNTEAFF
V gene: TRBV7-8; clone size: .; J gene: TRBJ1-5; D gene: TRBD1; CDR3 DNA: TGTGCCAGCAGCATACAGGGGCCTCAGCCCCAGCATTTT; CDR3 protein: CASSIQGPQPQHF
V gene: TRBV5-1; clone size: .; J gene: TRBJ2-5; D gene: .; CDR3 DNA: TGCGCCAGCAGCTTGGGATCTCTGGGCAGGTCGTACCAAGAGACCCAGTACTTC; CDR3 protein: CASSLGSLGRSYQETQYF
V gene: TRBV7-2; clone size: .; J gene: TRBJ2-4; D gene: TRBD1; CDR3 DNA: TGTGCCAGCAGCATACAAGGGACAGGGACCAAAAACATTCAGTACTTC; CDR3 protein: CASSIQGTGTKNIQYF
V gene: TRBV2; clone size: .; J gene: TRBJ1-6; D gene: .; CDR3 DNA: TGTGCCAGTGCATGGCAAGCGGGTTCACCCCTCCACTTT; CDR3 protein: CASAWQAGSPLHF
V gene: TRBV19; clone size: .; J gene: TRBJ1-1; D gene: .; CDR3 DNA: TGTGCCAGTAGTATCCAGGGTTCAGGCACTGAAGCTTTCTTT; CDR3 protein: CASSIQGSGTEAFF
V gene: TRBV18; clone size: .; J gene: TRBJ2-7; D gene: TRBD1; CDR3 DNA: TGTGCCAGCTCACCTCCGGGACAGGGGACAACCTACGAGCAGTACTTC; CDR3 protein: CASSPPGQGTTYEQYF
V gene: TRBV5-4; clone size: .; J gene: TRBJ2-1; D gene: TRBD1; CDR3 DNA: TGTGCCAGCAGCCCGACAGGGGCGATGGGCAATGAGCAGTTCTTC; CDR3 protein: CASSPTGAMGNEQFF
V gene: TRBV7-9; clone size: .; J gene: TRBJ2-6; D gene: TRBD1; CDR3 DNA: TGTGCCAGCACCAGAGACAGGGCTGGGGCCAACGTCCTGACTTTC; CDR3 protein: CASTRDRAGANVLTF
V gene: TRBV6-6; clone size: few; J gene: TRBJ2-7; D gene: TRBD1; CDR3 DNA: TGTGCCAGCAGTAGACAGGGGTACGAGCAGTACTTC; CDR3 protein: CASSRQGYEQYF
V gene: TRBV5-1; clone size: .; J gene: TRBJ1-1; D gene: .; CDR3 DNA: TGCGCCAGCAGCTTGGGACAGCCGAACACTGAAGCTTTCTTT; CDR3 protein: CASSLGQPNTEAFF